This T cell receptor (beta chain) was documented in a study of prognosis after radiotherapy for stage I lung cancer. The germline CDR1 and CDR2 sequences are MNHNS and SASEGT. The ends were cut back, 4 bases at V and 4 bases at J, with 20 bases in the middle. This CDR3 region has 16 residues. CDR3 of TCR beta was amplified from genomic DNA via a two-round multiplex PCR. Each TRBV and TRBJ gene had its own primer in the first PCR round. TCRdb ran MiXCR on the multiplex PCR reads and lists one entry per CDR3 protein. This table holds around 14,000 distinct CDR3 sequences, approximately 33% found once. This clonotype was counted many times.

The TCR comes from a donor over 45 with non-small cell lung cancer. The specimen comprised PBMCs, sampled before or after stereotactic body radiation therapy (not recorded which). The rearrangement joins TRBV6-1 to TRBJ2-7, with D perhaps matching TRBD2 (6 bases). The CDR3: CASSGALANVLYEQYF. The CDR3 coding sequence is TGTGCCAGCAGTGGCGCGCTAGCGAACGTATTGTACGAGCAGTACTTC.